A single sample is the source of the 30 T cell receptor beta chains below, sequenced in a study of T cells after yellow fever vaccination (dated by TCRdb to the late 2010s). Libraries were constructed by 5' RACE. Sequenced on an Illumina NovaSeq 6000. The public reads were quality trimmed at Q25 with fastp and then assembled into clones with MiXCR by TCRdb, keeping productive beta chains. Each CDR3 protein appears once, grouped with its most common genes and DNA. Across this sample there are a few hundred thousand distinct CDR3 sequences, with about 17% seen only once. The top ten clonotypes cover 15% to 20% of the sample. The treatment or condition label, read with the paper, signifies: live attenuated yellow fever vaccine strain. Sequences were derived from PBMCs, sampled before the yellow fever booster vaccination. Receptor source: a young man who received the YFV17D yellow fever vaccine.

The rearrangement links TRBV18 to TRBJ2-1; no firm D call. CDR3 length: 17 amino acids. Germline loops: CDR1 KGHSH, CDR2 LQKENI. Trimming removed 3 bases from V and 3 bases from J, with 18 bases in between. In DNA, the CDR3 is TGTGCCAGCTCACCCCGCGCACCTGGAACCTTCTACAATGAGCAGTTCTTC. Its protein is CASSPRAPGTFYNEQFF.

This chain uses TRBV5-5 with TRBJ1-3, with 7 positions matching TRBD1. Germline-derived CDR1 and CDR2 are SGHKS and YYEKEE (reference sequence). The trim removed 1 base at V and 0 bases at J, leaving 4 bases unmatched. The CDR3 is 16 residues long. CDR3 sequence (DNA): TGTGCCAGCAGCTTGTCGGACAGGAGCTCTGGAAACACCATATATTTT. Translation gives CASSLSDRSSGNTIYF. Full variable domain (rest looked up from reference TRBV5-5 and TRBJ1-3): DAGVTQSPTHLIKTRGQQVTLRCSPISGHKSVSWYQQVLGQGPQFIFQYYEKEERGRGNFPDRFSARQFPNYSSELNVNALLLGDSALYLCASSLSDRSSGNTIYFGEGSWLTVV.

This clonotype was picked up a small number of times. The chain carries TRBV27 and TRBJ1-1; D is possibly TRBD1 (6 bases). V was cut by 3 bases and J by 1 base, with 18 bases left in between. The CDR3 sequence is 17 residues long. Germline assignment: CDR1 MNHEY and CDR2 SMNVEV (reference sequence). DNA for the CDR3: TGTGCCAGCAGTTTCTATAGGGACACCCAGAAGAACACTGAAGCTTTCTTT. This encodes CASSFYRDTQKNTEAFF.

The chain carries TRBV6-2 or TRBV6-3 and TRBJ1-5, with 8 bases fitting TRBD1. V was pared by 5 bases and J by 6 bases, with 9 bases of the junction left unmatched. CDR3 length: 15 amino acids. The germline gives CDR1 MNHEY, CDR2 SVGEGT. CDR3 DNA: TGTGCCAGCAGTACAAGGACAGGGTTGGGTCAGCCCCAGCATTTT. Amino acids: CASSTRTGLGQPQHF.

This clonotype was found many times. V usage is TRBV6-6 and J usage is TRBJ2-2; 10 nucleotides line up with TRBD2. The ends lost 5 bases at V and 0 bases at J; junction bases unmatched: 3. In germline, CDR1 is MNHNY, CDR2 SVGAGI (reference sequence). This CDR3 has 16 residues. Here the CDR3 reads CASSKGLAANTGELFF. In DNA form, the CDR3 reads TGTGCCAGCAGTAAAGGACTAGCGGCGAACACCGGGGAGCTGTTTTTT.

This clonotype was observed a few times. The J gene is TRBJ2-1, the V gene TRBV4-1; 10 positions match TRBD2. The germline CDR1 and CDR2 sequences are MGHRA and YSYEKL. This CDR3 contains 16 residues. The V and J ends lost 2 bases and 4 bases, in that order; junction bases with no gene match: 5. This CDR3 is CASSQPSGGHYNEQFF. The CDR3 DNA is TGCGCCAGCAGCCAACCTAGCGGGGGACATTACAATGAGCAGTTCTTC.

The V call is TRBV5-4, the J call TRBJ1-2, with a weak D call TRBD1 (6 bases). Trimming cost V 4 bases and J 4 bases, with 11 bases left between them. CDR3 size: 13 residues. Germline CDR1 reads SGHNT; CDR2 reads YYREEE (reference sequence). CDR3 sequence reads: CASSPDSSYGYTF. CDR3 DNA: TGTGCCAGCAGCCCGGACAGCAGCTATGGCTACACCTTC.

This CDR3 reads CASSSSGGGRRWTQYF. The DNA for the CDR3 is TGTGCCAGCAGCTCTAGCGGGGGTGGACGTAGGTGGACCCAGTACTTC. This rearrangement joins TRBV7-2 to TRBJ2-5; 10 positions agree with TRBD2. V lost 4 bases and J lost 7; bases outside the gene matches: 12. Germline V gives CDR1 SGHTA, CDR2 FQGNSA. The CDR3 is 16 residues long.

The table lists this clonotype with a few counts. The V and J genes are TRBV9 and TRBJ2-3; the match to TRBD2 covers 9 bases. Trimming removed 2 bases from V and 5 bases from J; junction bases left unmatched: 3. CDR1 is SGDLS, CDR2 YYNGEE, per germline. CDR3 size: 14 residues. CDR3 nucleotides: TGTGCCAGCAGCGTCGCGGGGGGGGAAGATACGCAGTATTTT. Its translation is CASSVAGGEDTQYF.

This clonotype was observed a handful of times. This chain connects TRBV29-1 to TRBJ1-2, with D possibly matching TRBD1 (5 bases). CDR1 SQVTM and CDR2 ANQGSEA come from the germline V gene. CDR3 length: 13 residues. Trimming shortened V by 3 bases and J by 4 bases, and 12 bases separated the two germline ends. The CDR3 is CSVDGTGLYGYTF. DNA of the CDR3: TGCAGCGTTGACGGGACGGGACTCTATGGCTACACCTTC.

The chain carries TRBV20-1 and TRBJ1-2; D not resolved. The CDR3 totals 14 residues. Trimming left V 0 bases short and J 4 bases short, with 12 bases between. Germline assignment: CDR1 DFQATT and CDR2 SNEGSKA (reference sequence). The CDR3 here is CSARELAGPYGYTF. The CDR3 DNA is TGCAGTGCTAGAGAGCTGGCCGGGCCCTATGGCTACACCTTC.

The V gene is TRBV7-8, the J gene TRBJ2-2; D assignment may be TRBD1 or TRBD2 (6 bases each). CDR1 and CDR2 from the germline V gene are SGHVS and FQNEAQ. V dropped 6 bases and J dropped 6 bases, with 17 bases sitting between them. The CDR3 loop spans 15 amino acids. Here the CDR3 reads CASSPGVRGSGELFF. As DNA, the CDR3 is TGTGCCAGCAGTCCGGGAGTCAGGGGATCCGGGGAGCTGTTTTTT.

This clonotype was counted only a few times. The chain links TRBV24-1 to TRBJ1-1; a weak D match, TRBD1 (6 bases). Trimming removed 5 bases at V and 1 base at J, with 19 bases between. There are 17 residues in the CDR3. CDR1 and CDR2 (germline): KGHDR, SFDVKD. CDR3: CATSVPQRGEKNTEAFF. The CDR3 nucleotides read TGTGCCACCAGTGTCCCACAAAGGGGGGAGAAGAACACTGAAGCTTTCTTT.

CDR3 nucleotides: TGCAGTGCTAGCCCAAACGTTGGTACCGGGGAGCTGTTTTTT. It translates to CSASPNVGTGELFF. The rearrangement links TRBV20-1 to TRBJ2-2; D remains ambiguous. The germline gives CDR1 DFQATT, CDR2 SNEGSKA (reference sequence). The CDR3 is 14 residues long. V was trimmed by 3 bases and J by 5 bases, leaving 13 bases between them.

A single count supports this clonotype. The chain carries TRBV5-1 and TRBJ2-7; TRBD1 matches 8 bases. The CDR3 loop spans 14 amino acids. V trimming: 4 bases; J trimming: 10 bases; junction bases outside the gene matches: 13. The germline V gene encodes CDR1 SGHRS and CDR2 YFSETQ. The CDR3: CASSPTGQGGPQYF. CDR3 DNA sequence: TGCGCCAGCAGCCCAACTGGACAGGGAGGCCCTCAGTACTTC.

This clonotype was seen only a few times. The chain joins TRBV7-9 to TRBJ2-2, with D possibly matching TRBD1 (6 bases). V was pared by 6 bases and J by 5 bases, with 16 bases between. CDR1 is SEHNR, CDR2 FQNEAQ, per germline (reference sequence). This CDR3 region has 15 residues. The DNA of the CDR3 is TGTGCCAGCAGGCTTCCCGAGGACAGAACCGGGGAGCTGTTTTTT. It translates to CASRLPEDRTGELFF.

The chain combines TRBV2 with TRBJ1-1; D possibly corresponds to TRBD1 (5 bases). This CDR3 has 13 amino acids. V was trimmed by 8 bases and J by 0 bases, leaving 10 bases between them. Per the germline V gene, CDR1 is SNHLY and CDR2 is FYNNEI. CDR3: CASPTGMNTEAFF. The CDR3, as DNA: TGTGCCAGCCCAACAGGCATGAACACTGAAGCTTTCTTT.

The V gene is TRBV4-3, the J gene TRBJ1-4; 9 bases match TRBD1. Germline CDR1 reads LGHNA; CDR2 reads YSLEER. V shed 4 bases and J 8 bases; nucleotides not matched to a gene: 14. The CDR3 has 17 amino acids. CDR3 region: CASSLATGGLGGEKLFF. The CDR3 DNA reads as TGCGCCAGCAGCCTTGCGACAGGGGGATTGGGAGGGGAAAAACTGTTTTTT.

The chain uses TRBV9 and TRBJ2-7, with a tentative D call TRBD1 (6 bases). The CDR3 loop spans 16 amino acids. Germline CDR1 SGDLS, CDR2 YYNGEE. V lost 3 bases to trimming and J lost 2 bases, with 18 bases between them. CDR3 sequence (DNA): TGTGCCAGCAGCGGATTCCAGTGGACAGATCCCTACGAGCAGTACTTC. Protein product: CASSGFQWTDPYEQYF.

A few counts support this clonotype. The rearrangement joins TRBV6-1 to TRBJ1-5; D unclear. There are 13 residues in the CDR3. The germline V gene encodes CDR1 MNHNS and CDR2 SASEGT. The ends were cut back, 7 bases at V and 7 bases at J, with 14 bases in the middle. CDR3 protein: CASTDGIGQPQHF. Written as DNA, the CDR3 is TGTGCCAGCACTGACGGCATAGGGCAGCCCCAGCATTTT.

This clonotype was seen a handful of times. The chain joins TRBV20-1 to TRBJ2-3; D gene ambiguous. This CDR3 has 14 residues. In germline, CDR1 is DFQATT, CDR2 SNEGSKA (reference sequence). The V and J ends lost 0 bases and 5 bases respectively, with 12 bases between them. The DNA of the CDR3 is TGCAGTGCTAGAGAACCGGCGTGGATAGATACGCAGTATTTT. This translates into CSAREPAWIDTQYF.

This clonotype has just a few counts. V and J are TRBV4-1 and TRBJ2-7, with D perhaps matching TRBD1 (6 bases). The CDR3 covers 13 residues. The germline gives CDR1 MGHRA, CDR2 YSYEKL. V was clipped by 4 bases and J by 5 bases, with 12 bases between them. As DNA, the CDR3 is TGCGCCAGCAGCCCGTACAGGGAGAACGAGCAGTACTTC. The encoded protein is CASSPYRENEQYF.

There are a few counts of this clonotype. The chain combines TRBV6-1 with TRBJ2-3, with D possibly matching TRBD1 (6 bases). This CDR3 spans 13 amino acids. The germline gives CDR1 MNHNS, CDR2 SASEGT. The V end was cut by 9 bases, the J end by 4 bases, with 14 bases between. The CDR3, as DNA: TGTGCCAGATCTCAGGGGATTGCAGATACGCAGTATTTT. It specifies CARSQGIADTQYF.

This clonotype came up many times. CDR3 nucleotide sequence: TGTGCCAGCAGCTTACGGCCCACAGATACGCAGTATTTT. Protein: CASSLRPTDTQYF. This chain uses TRBV6-5 with TRBJ2-3; D unresolved. V lost 6 bases and J 2 bases, leaving 9 bases between the germline ends. The CDR3 totals 13 residues. CDR1 is MNHEY and CDR2 is SVGAGI in the germline V gene.

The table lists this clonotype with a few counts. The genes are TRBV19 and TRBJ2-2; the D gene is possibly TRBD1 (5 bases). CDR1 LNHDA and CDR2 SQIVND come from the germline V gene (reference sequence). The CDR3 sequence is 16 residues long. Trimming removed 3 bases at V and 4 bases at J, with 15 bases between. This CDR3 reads CASSIPAGMVTGELFF. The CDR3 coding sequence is TGTGCCAGTAGTATCCCGGCAGGGATGGTCACCGGGGAGCTGTTTTTT.

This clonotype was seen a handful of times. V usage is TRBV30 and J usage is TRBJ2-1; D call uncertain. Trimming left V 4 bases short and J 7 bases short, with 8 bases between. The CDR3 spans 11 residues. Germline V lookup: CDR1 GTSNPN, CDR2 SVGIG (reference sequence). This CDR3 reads CAWIRGNEQFF. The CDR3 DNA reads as TGTGCCTGGATCCGCGGTAATGAGCAGTTCTTC.

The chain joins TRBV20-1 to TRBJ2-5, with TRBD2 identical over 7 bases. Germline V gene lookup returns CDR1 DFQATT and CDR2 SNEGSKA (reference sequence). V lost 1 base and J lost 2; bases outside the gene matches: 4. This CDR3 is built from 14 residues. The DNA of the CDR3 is TGCAGTGCTAGAGTTGGGACTACTCAAGAGACCCAGTACTTC. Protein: CSARVGTTQETQYF.

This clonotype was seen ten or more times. CDR3 region: CASSKRVGNTEAFF. The CDR3 region has the DNA TGTGCCAGCAGTAAGCGGGTCGGGAACACTGAAGCTTTCTTT. The rearrangement joins TRBV6-5 to TRBJ1-1; D is ambiguous. V gave up 5 bases and J gave up 1 base, with 11 bases separating them. CDR1 is MNHEY and CDR2 is SVGAGI in the germline V gene. The CDR3 consists of 14 residues.

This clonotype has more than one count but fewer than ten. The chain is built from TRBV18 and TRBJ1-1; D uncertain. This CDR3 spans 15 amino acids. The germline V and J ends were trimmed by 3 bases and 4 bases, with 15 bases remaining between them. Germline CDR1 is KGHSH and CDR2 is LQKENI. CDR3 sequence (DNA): TGTGCCAGCTCACCTACAGCAGGAGAGGTCACTGAAGCTTTCTTT. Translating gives CASSPTAGEVTEAFF.

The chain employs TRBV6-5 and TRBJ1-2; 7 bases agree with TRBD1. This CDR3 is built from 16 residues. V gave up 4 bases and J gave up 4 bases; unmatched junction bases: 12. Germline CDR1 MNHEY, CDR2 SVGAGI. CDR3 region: CASSSDRENFRYGYTF. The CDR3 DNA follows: TGTGCCAGCAGTTCCGACAGGGAGAATTTCCGCTATGGCTACACCTTC.